Considering frequency, the clone carrying this TCR beta chain is medium-sized. The antigen remains unidentified. Roughly 40,000 genome equivalents of blood DNA were amplified for TRB. TRB was amplified by touch-down multiplex PCR, primer pools A and B combined. TCRdb reprocessed the multiplex PCR reads and keeps a single row for each CDR3 protein, giving no DNA. This sample contains 2,500 to 3,000 distinct CDR3 sequences. This entry is derived from a study of T cell clusters in autoimmune cytopenias. At the level of the study: TRB sequencing had a median around 51,000 reads and roughly 2,400 distinct clonotypes per sample. Study-wide results and caveats: TRB repertoire shifts in secondary cytopenia and chronic lymphocytic leukemia mostly reflected lymphoma, not autoimmunity. Clustering suggested that physiological T cell clusters were missing in primary autoimmune cytopenia patients. A dominant lymphoma-associated repertoire apparently masked the cluster-lack signature in secondary cytopenia versus chronic lymphocytic leukemia.

The sequenced sample was peripheral blood. The clonotype comes from a human donor with an autoimmune cytopenia or autoimmune hepatitis (not recorded which).

The CDR3 sequence: CASSFQTPRFGHTGELFF. The V gene is TRBV13, the J gene TRBJ2-2. CDR3 length equals 18 residues. Germline values: CDR1 PRHDT, CDR2 FYEKMQ (reference sequence).